Shown below are 2 T cell receptor beta chains from a single sample sequenced in a study of blood T cell repertoires in COVID-19. The repertoire was sequenced with immunoSEQ multiplex PCR; TCRdb's copy has only in-frame clones and lacks some. The sample consists of 55,000 to 75,000 clones, 70% to 75% of them appearing once. The source material was peripheral blood. The receptors stem from a woman aged 70-85 years with acute or convalescent COVID-19.

This chain links TRBV27 with TRBJ1-6; D unclear. Germline V lookup: CDR1 MNHEY, CDR2 SMNVEV (reference sequence). Deletions cut 7 bases from V and 8 bases from J, with 12 bases between. The CDR3 loop spans 13 amino acids. The CDR3 coding sequence is TGTGCCAGCAAGGTGAGGTGGGATTCACCCCTCCACTTT. This gives the protein CASKVRWDSPLHF.

The rearrangement uses TRBV7-6 and TRBJ2-1, with TRBD2 as a possible D gene (5 bases). Trimming pared 4 bases from V and 0 bases from J, leaving 19 bases between. CDR3 length: 18 amino acids. From germline, CDR1 is SGHVS and CDR2 FNYEAQ. The CDR3 protein is CASSSKTELAGSYNEQFF. The CDR3 nucleotides are TGTGCCAGCAGCTCGAAAACCGAGCTAGCAGGCTCCTACAATGAGCAGTTCTTC.